Listed below are T cell receptor beta chains from one sample, sequenced in a study of tumor-infiltrating lymphocytes in localized non-small cell lung cancer. Clones were sequenced by immunoSEQ multiplex PCR, and TCRdb holds only the in-frame ones, with some missing. The sample lists approximately 15,000 clones; around 76% were seen once. Sequenced sample: lung tumor tissue. These TCRs come from a human donor with non-small cell lung cancer. Each CDR3 is given with its conserved first and last residue. A D gene is named only where the DNA matches it firmly. Clone size is shown for a subset of rows, as once, few, many or a class of expanded clone.

D gene: -; J gene: TRBJ2-3; clone size: -; CDR3 length: 14; V gene: TRBV7-2; CDR3 DNA: TGTGCCAGCAGCTTAGCTGACTACAGGGATACGCAGTATTTT; CDR3 protein: CASSLADYRDTQYF
D gene: -; J gene: TRBJ1-2; clone size: -; CDR3 length: 17; V gene: TRBV27; CDR3 DNA: TGTGCCAGCAGTCCTCAAGTTGTAACAGCTAGGGTCGCAGGCTACACCTTC; CDR3 protein: CASSPQVVTARVAGYTF
D gene: TRBD1; J gene: TRBJ2-1; clone size: -; CDR3 length: 14; V gene: TRBV29-1; CDR3 DNA: TGCAGCGTGACCCCGGGACAGGGATACAATGAGCAGTTCTTC; CDR3 protein: CSVTPGQGYNEQFF
D gene: -; J gene: TRBJ1-5; clone size: -; CDR3 length: 19; V gene: TRBV9; CDR3 DNA: TGTGCCAGCAGCGGGTTCACCGGTGACCCTCATAACAGCAATCAGCCCCAGCATTTT; CDR3 protein: CASSGFTGDPHNSNQPQHF
D gene: -; J gene: TRBJ2-1; clone size: -; CDR3 length: 16; V gene: TRBV5-6; CDR3 DNA: TGTGCCAGCAGCTCCCTCGACTGGGGGCGGGCCAATGAGCAGTTCTTC; CDR3 protein: CASSSLDWGRANEQFF
D gene: TRBD1; J gene: TRBJ1-1; clone size: few; CDR3 length: 13; V gene: TRBV30; CDR3 DNA: TGTGCCTGGAGGGGCAGGGACAGACTTGAAGCTTTCTTT; CDR3 protein: CAWRGRDRLEAFF
D gene: TRBD2; J gene: TRBJ2-3; clone size: -; CDR3 length: 18; V gene: TRBV14; CDR3 DNA: TGTGCCAGCAGCCAAGATCCCAGCGGGGGCACCTTCACAGATACGCAGTATTTT; CDR3 protein: CASSQDPSGGTFTDTQYF
D gene: -; J gene: TRBJ2-7; clone size: -; CDR3 length: 13; V gene: TRBV7-2; CDR3 DNA: TGTGCCAGCAGCTCGTTGGACGTCTACGAGCAGTACTTC; CDR3 protein: CASSSLDVYEQYF
D gene: TRBD1; J gene: TRBJ2-3; clone size: -; CDR3 length: 14; V gene: TRBV5-1; CDR3 DNA: TGCGCCAGCAGTCGGGACAGTTCTAGAGATACGCAGTATTTT; CDR3 protein: CASSRDSSRDTQYF
D gene: TRBD1; J gene: TRBJ1-4; clone size: -; CDR3 length: 16; V gene: TRBV5-4; CDR3 DNA: TGTGCCAGCAGCTGGGGGACAGGTGGGGCTAATGAAAAACTGTTTTTT; CDR3 protein: CASSWGTGGANEKLFF